The clone carrying this T cell receptor (beta chain) was counted at least ten times. Antigen: not known. The V segment lost 1 base and the J segment 8 bases; nucleotides outside the gene matches: 18. CDR3 length: 19 amino acids. From germline, CDR1 is SGHVS and CDR2 FNYEAQ. These data are taken from a study of T cell repertoires in cytomegalovirus infection. About the study: CMV epitopes, recently identified HLA-C-restricted and well-studied HLA-B-restricted, were used. Shared public TCR beta signatures pointed to both CMV infection and a matching HLA type.

Study findings and constraints: Ex vivo, HLA-C-restricted CMV-specific TCR beta clonotypes prevailed over the rest of the response. People with CMV and the relevant HLA were identified by cumulative public TCR beta family frequency.

MiXCR, run by TCRdb on the reads, gives a single entry per CDR3 protein. The top ten hold roughly 12% of the sample, which has some 900,000 distinct CDR3 sequences, over 25% seen once. Sequenced here: cultured CD8+ T cells from PBMCs, sampled from culture after CMV antigen stimulation. The V and J genes are TRBV7-6 and TRBJ2-1; TRBD2 matches 9 bases. This receptor was identified in a human donor in good health (CMV status not recorded). Some clones in this sample may be carry-over from other donors' samples. This CDR3 reads CASSLGAGGGNRIIYEQFF. DNA of the CDR3: TGTGCCAGCAGCTTAGGGGCGGGGGGGGGTAATCGAATAATTTATGAGCAGTTCTTC.